Included here is one T cell receptor beta chain sequence, with context. The entry originates in a study of shared T cell receptors in the human thymus. The repertoire was sequenced with immunoSEQ multiplex PCR; TCRdb's copy has only in-frame clones and lacks some. The table lists 700,000 or so clones, approximately 83% of them singletons, with around 0.0094% in the top ten. The V gene's germline CDR1 is MNHEY and CDR2 SMNVEV (reference sequence). The CDR3 has 12 residues. V was pared by 6 bases and J by 5 bases, with 3 bases of the junction left unmatched. The sample also formed part of further work on human thymus T cells.

This receptor was identified in a girl younger than two with a congenital heart defect. The V call is TRBV27, the J call TRBJ2-5; 7 nucleotides line up with TRBD1. The sequencing sample was made of thymocytes. CDR3 sequence reads: CASSGTAETQYF. For the CDR3, the DNA is TGTGCCAGCAGCGGGACAGCGGAGACCCAGTACTTC.